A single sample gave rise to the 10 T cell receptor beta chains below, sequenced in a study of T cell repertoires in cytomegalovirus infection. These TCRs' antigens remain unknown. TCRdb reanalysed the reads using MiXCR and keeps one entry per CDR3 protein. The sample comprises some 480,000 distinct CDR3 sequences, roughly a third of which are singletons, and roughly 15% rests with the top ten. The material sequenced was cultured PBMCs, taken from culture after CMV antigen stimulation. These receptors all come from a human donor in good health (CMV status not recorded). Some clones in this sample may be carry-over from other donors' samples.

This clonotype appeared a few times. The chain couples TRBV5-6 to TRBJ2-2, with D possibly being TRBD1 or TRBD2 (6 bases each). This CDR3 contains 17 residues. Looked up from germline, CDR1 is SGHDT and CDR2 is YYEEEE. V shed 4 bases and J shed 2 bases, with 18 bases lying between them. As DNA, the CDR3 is TGTGCCAGCAGCGGGACGAGGGGGGCGTCAAACACCGGGGAGCTGTTTTTT. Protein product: CASSGTRGASNTGELFF.

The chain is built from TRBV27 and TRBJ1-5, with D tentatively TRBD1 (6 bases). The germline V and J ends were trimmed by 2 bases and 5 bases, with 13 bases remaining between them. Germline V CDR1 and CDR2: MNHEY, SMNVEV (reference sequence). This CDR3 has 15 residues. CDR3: CASSLQTGRDQPQHF. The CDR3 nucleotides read TGTGCCAGCAGTTTACAGACAGGTCGTGATCAGCCCCAGCATTTT.

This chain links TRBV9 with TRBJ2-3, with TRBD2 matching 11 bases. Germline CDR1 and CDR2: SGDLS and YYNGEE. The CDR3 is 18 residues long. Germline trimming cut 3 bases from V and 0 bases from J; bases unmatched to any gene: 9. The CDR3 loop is CASSAVTGTSGSTDTQYF. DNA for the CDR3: TGTGCCAGCAGCGCTGTGACCGGGACTAGCGGAAGCACAGATACGCAGTATTTT. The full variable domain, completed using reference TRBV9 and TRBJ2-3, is DSGVTQTPKHLITATGQRVTLRCSPRSGDLSVYWYQQSLDQGLQFLIQYYNGEERAKGNILERFSAQQFPDLHSELNLSSLELGDSALYFCASSAVTGTSGSTDTQYFGPGTRLTVL.

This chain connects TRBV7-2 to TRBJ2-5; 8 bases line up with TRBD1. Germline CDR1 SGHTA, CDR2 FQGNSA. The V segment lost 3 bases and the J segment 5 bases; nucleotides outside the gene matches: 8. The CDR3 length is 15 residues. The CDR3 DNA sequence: TGTGCCAGCAGCTTTGGATCAGGGGGCGATGAGACCCAGTACTTC. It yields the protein CASSFGSGGDETQYF.

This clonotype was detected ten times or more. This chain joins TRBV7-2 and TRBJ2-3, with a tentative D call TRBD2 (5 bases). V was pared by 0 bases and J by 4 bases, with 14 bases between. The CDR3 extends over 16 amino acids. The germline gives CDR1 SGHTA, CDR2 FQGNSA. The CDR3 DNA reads TGTGCCAGCAGCTTAGCTGGGCTAGCAAGGCCAGATACGCAGTATTTT. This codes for CASSLAGLARPDTQYF.

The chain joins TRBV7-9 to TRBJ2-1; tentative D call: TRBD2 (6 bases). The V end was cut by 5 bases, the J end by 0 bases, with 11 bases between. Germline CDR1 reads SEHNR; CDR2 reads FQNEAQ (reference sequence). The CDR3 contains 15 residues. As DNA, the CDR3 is TGTGCCAGCAGCGGGGACTTCAGCTCCTACAATGAGCAGTTCTTC. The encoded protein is CASSGDFSSYNEQFF.

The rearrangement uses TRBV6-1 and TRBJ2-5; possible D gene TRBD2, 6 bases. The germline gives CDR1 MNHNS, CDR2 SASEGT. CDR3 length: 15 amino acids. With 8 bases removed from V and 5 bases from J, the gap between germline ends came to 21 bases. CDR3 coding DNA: TGTGCCAGCCGGGAGAAGGCAGGGTCGCGGGAGACCCAGTACTTC. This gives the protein CASREKAGSRETQYF.

CDR3 sequence (DNA): TGTGCTAGTGGTTCTGCTCGGTTAGCGGTTGTCGAGCAGTACGTC. Translated: CASGSARLAVVEQYV. The V and J genes are TRBV12-5 and TRBJ2-7, with a possible D match to TRBD2 (6 bases). The V gene's germline CDR1 is LGHNT and CDR2 FRNRAP. Trimming cost V 4 bases and J 6 bases, with 19 bases left between them. The CDR3 has 15 amino acids.

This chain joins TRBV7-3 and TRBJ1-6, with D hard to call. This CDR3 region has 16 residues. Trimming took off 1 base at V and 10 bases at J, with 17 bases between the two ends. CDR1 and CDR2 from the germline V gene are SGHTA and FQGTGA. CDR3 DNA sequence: TGTGCCAGCAGCTTAATGCGGTCTGATGGTCGGTCACCCCTCCACTTT. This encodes CASSLMRSDGRSPLHF. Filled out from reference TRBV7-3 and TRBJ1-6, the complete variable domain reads GAGVSQTPSNKVTEKGKYVELRCDPISGHTALYWYRQSLGQGPEFLIYFQGTGAADDSGLPNDRFFAVRPEGSVSTLKIQRTERGDSAVYLCASSLMRSDGRSPLHFGNGTRLTVT.

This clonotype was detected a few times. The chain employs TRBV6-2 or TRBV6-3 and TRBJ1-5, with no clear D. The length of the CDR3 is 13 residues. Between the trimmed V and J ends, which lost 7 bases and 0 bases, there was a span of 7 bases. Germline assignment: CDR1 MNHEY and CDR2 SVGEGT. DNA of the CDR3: TGTGCCAGCACTGATTATAGCAATCAGCCCCAGCATTTT. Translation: CASTDYSNQPQHF.